This TCR beta chain was profiled in a study of blood T cell repertoires in COVID-19. The protocol was immunoSEQ multiplex PCR, while the TCRdb copy is restricted to in-frame clones and leaves out a portion. The table records tens of thousands of clones, 84% of them present only once. Looked up from germline, CDR1 is MGHDK and CDR2 is SYGVNS. The CDR3 loop spans 15 amino acids. V was pared by 4 bases and J by 5 bases, with 10 bases of the junction left unmatched. This clonotype originated in a woman aged 55-69 years with acute or convalescent COVID-19. V and J are TRBV25-1 and TRBJ2-7, with 8 bases lining up with TRBD1. The sample was peripheral blood. DNA for the CDR3: TGTGCCAGCAGTGGCAGGGGGCGAGGTTTACACGAGCAGTACTTC. This gives the protein CASSGRGRGLHEQYF.